The rows below give T cell receptor beta chains drawn from one sample of a study of blood T cell repertoires in COVID-19. Some clones are missing from TCRdb's copy, which holds only in-frame ones; the method was immunoSEQ multiplex PCR. Among 50,000 to 70,000 clones, approximately 82% were seen once, and the ten largest hold approximately 5.6%. The sequencing input was peripheral blood. The receptor set was obtained from an older woman with acute or convalescent COVID-19. The CDR3 runs from the conserved cysteine through the conserved F or W. A D gene is named only where the DNA matches it firmly. Not all rows give a size; the values are once, few, many and, for expanded clones, a class.

size	V	D	J	DNA	CDR3
few	TRBV25-1	TRBD1	TRBJ1-3	TGTGCCAGCAGTGAATCCACAGGGGGAGCTGGAAACACCATATATTTT	CASSESTGGAGNTIYF
.	TRBV9	.	TRBJ1-5	TGTGCCAGCAGCCCTCGTACAGGGAGACAGAGCAATCAGCCCCAGCATTTT	CASSPRTGRQSNQPQHF
.	TRBV6-5	.	TRBJ1-5	TGTGCCAGCAGTTACATCGATCAGCCCCAGCATTTT	CASSYIDQPQHF
.	TRBV3-1/TRBV3-2	TRBD1	TRBJ1-5	TGTGCCAGCAGCGGCGGGACAGGCGATCAGCCCCAGCATTTT	CASSGGTGDQPQHF
few	TRBV5-1	TRBD2	TRBJ2-2	TGCGCCAGCAGCCCGGGAGGGTCGGGCACCGGGGAGCTGTTTTTT	CASSPGGSGTGELFF
few	TRBV6-7	TRBD1	TRBJ2-5	TGTGCCAGCAGTTACTCGATGGGGACAGGGGGCCAGGAGACCCAGTACTTC	CASSYSMGTGGQETQYF
.	TRBV7-6	TRBD1	TRBJ1-2	TGTGCCAGCAGCCCAAACTGGACAGGGGAAAAGACAATAACTGGCTACACCTTC	CASSPNWTGEKTITGYTF
.	TRBV11-2	TRBD1	TRBJ1-3	TGTGCCAGCAGCTCGTACAGGGGCGGGGGAAACACCATATATTTT	CASSSYRGGGNTIYF
.	TRBV9	TRBD1	TRBJ1-2	TGTGCCAGCAGCGTAGGTTTAGGGACAGGGTATGGCTACACCTTC	CASSVGLGTGYGYTF
.	TRBV12-3/TRBV12-4	.	TRBJ1-1	TGTGCCAGCAGTTTTACAGGGAACACTGAAGCTTTCTTT	CASSFTGNTEAFF
.	TRBV9	.	TRBJ2-3	TGTGCCAGCAGCGTAGGAGGAGCGCCAAGCACAGATACGCAGTATTTT	CASSVGGAPSTDTQYF
.	TRBV27	TRBD2	TRBJ2-2	TGTGCCAGCAGTAAATTACTAGCGGGGCTAAACACCGGGGAGCTGTTTTTT	CASSKLLAGLNTGELFF